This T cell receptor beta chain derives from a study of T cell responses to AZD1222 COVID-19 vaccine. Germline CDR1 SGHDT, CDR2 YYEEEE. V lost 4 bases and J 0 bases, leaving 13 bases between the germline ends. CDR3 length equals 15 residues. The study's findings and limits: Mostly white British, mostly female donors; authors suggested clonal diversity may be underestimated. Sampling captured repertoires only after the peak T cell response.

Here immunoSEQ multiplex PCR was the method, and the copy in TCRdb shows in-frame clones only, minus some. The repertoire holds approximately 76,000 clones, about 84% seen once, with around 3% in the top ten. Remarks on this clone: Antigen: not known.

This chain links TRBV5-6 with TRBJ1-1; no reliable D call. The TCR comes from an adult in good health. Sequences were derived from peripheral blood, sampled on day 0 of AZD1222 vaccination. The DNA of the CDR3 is TGTGCCAGCAGCGTCCCGGGCCCCATGAACACTGAAGCTTTCTTT. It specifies CASSVPGPMNTEAFF.